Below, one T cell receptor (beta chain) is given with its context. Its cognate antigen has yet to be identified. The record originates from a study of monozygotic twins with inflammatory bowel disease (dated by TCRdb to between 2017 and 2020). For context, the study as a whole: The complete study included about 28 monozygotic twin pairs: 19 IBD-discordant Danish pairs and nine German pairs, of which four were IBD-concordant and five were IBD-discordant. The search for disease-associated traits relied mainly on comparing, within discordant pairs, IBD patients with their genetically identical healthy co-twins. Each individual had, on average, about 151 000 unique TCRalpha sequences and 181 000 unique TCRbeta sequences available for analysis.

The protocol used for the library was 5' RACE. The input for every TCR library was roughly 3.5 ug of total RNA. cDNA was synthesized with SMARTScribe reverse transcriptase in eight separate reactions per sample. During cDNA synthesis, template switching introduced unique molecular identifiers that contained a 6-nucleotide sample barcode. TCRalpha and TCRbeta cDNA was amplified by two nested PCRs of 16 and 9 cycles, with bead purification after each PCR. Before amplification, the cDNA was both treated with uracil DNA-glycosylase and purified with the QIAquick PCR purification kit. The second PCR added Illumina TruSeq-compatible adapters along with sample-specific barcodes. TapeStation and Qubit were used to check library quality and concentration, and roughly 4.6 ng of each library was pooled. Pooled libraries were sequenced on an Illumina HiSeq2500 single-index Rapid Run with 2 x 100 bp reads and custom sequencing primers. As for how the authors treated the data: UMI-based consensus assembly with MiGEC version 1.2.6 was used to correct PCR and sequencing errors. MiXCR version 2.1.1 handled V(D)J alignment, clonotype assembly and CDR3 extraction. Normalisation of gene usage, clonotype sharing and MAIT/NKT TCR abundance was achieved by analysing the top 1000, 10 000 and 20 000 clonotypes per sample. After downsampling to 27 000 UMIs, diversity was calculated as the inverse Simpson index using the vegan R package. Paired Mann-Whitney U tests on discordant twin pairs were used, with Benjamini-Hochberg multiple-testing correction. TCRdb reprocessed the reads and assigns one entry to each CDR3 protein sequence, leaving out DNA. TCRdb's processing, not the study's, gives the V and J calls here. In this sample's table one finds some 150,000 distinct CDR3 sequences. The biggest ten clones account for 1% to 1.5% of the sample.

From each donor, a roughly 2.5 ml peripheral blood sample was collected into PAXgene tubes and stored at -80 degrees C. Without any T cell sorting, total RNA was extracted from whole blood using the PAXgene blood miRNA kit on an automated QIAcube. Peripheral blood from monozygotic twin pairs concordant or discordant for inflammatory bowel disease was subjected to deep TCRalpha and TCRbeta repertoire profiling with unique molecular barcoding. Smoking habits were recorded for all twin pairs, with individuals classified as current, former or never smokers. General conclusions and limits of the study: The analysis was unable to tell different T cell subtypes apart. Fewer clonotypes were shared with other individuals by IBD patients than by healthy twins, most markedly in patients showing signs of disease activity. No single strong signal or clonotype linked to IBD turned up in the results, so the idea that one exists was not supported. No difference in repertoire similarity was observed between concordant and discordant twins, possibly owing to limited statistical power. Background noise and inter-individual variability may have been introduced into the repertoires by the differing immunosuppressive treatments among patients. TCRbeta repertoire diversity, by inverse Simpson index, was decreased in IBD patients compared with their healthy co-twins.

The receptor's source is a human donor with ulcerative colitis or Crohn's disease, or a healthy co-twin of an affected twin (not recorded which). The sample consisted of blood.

The CDR3 region reads CASSEPGGDTQYF. Rearrangement joined TRBV25-1 to TRBJ2-3; TCRdb returns TRBD2, unconfirmable since there is no DNA. CDR3 length: 13 amino acids, cysteine to phenylalanine. No DNA has been recorded. The CDR1 and CDR2 encoded by the germline V gene are MGHDK and SYGVNS.